The T cell receptor (beta chain) under discussion was sequenced for a study of blood T cell repertoires in COVID-19. Overall study: Spain, Italy and the United States supplied samples that represented acute and convalescent COVID-19. Nucleic acid was either cDNA or gDNA, and it came from T cells, B-cell-depleted T cells, or PBMCs.

As handled by the study authors: Quantification of nucleated cells was approximated via reference gene primer amplification. Libraries were prepared by immunoSEQ multiplex PCR; TCRdb keeps only in-frame clonotypes and omits some of them. V, J and clone size reflect that table, while D and trimming were determined from the DNA. The sample yields approximately 220,000 clones, about four fifths seen once. Recovery meant two consecutive negative NP/OP PCR tests, professional clearance, or resolved symptoms. The CDR3 is 13 residues long. Germline assignment: CDR1 SEHNR and CDR2 FQNEAQ (reference sequence). The trim removed 6 bases at V and 11 bases at J, leaving 12 bases unmatched.

The genes are TRBV7-9 and TRBJ1-1; 7 nucleotides match TRBD1. The sequence came from a woman aged 40 to 50 who had recovered from COVID-19. Sequencing input: PBMCs or T cells enriched from blood (not recorded which). CDR3 sequence reads: CASSLLGEGAAFF. As DNA, the CDR3 is TGTGCCAGCAGTCTACTGGGAGAGGGGGCGGCTTTCTTT.